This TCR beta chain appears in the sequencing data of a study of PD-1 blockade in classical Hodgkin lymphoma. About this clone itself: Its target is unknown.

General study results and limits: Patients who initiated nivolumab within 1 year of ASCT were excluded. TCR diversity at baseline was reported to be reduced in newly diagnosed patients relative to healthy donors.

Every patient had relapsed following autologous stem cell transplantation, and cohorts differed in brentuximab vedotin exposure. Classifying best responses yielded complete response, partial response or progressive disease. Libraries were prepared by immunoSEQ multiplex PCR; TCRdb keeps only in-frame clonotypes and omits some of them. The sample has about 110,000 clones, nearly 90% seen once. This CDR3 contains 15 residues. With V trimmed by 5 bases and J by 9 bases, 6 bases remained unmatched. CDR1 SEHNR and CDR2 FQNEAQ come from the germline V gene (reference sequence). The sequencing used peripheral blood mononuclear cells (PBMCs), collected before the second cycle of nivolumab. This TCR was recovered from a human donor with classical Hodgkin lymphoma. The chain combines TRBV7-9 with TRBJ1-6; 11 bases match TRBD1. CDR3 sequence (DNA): TGTGCCAGCAGCGGACAGGGGGCGGGTGGTTCACCCCTCCACTTT. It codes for CASSGQGAGGSPLHF.